This T cell receptor (beta chain) is drawn from a study of T cell clonality in common variable immunodeficiency. The V gene lost 2 bases and the J gene lost 3 bases, with 15 bases spanning the gap. This CDR3 contains 16 residues. Germline CDR1 reads SGHNT; CDR2 reads YYREEE (reference sequence). CVID subjects were some 16 female and more than 25 male, aged 9 to 64. Using immunoSEQ multiplex PCR, the repertoire was profiled, and TCRdb retains in-frame clones only, with some absent. The sample presents just over 25,000 clones, none singletons. Study findings and constraints: Reportedly, TCR beta sequences from common variable immunodeficiency showed fewer deletions and N-nucleotide insertions. CVID subjects showed higher TCRbeta clonality than healthy controls.

This clone was counted ten times or more. Its antigen remains unidentified. Coverage ceases 3 residues before the CDR3 finishes, and the germline J gene fills in the end. This sequence originates from a human donor with common variable immunodeficiency. Sequences were obtained from peripheral blood mononuclear cells. The V and J genes are TRBV5-4 and TRBJ2-1; D may be TRBD2 (6 bases). Partial CDR3 DNA: TGTGCCAGCAGCTTCGGTAGCGGTTCATTCTACAATGAG. It specifies CASSFGSGSFYNE. The CDR3 reads in full as CASSFGSGSFYNEQFF.